The next 29 T cell receptor beta chains were all read from a single sample in a study of blood T cells in healthy people across ages. The second PCR ran about 6 to 12 cycles with a sample-barcoded 5' primer and J-beta primers. Using its own MiXCR run on the 5' RACE reads, TCRdb lists one record per CDR3 protein. The sample has 790,000 or so distinct CDR3 sequences; about 61% are singletons. The sample was blood. The origin of the receptors is a middle-aged man in good health.

The chain has TRBV6-5 and TRBJ2-5, with D possibly being TRBD1 (5 bases). Germline V gives CDR1 MNHEY, CDR2 SVGAGI. This CDR3 region has 14 residues. Trimming removed 2 bases at V and 4 bases at J, with 11 bases between. As DNA, the CDR3 is TGTGCCAGCAGTTACGGAGAAGGGGTAGAGACCCAGTACTTC. It specifies CASSYGEGVETQYF.

This chain uses TRBV11-2 with TRBJ1-2, with 7 bases lining up with TRBD1. Losses at the gene ends were 6 bases for V and 5 bases for J; bases not matched to a gene: 12. This CDR3 spans 15 amino acids. CDR1 and CDR2 (germline): SGHAT, FQNNGV. Here the CDR3 DNA reads TGTGCCAGCAGTCCCGGACAGGACGTATGGTATGGCTACACCTTC. Translated: CASSPGQDVWYGYTF. The full variable domain, completed using reference TRBV11-2 and TRBJ1-2, is EAGVAQSPRYKIIEKRQSVAFWCNPISGHATLYWYQQILGQGPKLLIQFQNNGVVDDSQLPKDRFSAERLKGVDSTLKIQPAKLEDSAVYLCASSPGQDVWYGYTFGSGTRLTVV.

J is TRBJ2-3 and V is TRBV20-1; maybe TRBD2 (5 bases). Germline loops: CDR1 DFQATT, CDR2 SNEGSKA (reference sequence). The CDR3 has 14 residues. Deletions cut 3 bases from V and 3 bases from J, with 13 bases between. As DNA, the CDR3 is TGCAGTGCTAGGTCAAGCGGTATTACAGATACGCAGTATTTT. Its translation is CSARSSGITDTQYF.

There are a few counts of this clonotype. The V call is TRBV11-2, the J call TRBJ2-3; D gene unclear. This CDR3 is 17 amino acids long. Germline V gene data show CDR1 as SGHAT and CDR2 as FQNNGV. Trimming took 3 bases from V and 7 from J, leaving 23 bases between them. Here the CDR3 reads CASSLNLPQAAFHTQYF. CDR3 nucleotide sequence: TGTGCCAGCAGCTTGAATCTCCCGCAGGCTGCCTTCCATACGCAGTATTTT.

V is TRBV20-1 and J is TRBJ1-5; D gene unclear. Trimming stripped 1 base from V and 4 bases from J, with 14 bases between. Germline CDR1 reads DFQATT; CDR2 reads SNEGSKA (reference sequence). The CDR3 length is 15 residues. The CDR3 nucleotides read TGCAGTGCTAGAGTGAGTGTGGCCGGGAATCAGCCCCAGCATTTT. Amino acid sequence: CSARVSVAGNQPQHF.

This clonotype has only a few counts. The V and J genes are TRBV3-1 and TRBJ2-5; TRBD2 aligns across 14 bases. There are 18 residues in the CDR3. CDR1 LGHDT and CDR2 YNNKEL come from the germline V gene (reference sequence). Unmatched junction bases numbered 11, after V lost 4 bases and J lost 4 bases. The CDR3: CASSPTSGRADPAETQYF. The CDR3 DNA follows: TGTGCCAGCAGCCCGACTAGCGGGAGGGCCGACCCCGCAGAGACCCAGTACTTC.

This rearrangement joins TRBV7-9 to TRBJ1-6; D unclear. Germline V gives CDR1 SEHNR, CDR2 FQNEAQ (reference sequence). The V and J ends lost 0 bases and 7 bases respectively, with 13 bases between them. The CDR3 is 16 residues long. The CDR3: CASSLAAILGNSPLHF. In DNA, the CDR3 is TGTGCCAGCAGCTTAGCGGCCATTTTAGGGAATTCACCCCTCCACTTT.

This clonotype occurred a few times. The J gene is TRBJ1-1, the V gene TRBV29-1; D gene unclear. The CDR3 runs to 13 residues. V lost 3 bases to trimming and J lost 2 bases, with 10 bases between them. Looked up from germline, CDR1 is SQVTM and CDR2 is ANQGSEA. The CDR3 DNA follows: TGCAGCGTTGAGCCCGGATTTAACACTGAAGCTTTCTTT. Translation gives CSVEPGFNTEAFF.

The V gene is TRBV5-5, the J gene TRBJ2-5; D unclear. V lost 3 bases and J 6 bases, leaving 9 bases between the germline ends. CDR3 length: 12 amino acids. Per the germline V gene, CDR1 is SGHKS and CDR2 is YYEKEE (reference sequence). CDR3 coding DNA: TGTGCCAGCAGCTCCGTGGGGAAGACCCAGTACTTC. Its protein product is CASSSVGKTQYF.

This rearrangement joins TRBV7-2 to TRBJ2-1, with a possible D match to TRBD2 (5 bases). The germline V gene encodes CDR1 SGHTA and CDR2 FQGNSA. The CDR3 sequence is 14 residues long. V lost 5 bases and J 6 bases, leaving 14 bases between the germline ends. The CDR3 here is CASSTSSSRNEQFF. The CDR3, as DNA: TGTGCCAGCAGCACCTCGTCTAGCCGCAATGAGCAGTTCTTC.

V and J are TRBV12-3 or TRBV12-4 and TRBJ1-4; 7 positions agree with TRBD1. This CDR3 has 14 amino acids. V trimming: 3 bases; J trimming: 8 bases; junction bases outside the gene matches: 6. DNA of the CDR3: TGTGCCAGCAGTTTTAAGGGGGCGGGAGAAAAACTGTTTTTT. Its protein product is CASSFKGAGEKLFF.

Many counts were recorded for this clonotype. The V and J genes are TRBV5-6 and TRBJ2-3; no reliable D call. This CDR3 contains 16 residues. Germline V gene sequence: CDR1 SGHDT, CDR2 YYEEEE. Trimming cost V 4 bases and J 4 bases, with 19 bases left between them. CDR3 region: CASSRGRVTGADTQYF. Here the CDR3 DNA reads TGTGCCAGCAGCCGAGGACGGGTAACTGGGGCAGATACGCAGTATTTT.

This clonotype showed up many times. The CDR3 bases are TGTGCCAGCAGCTTAGGACTAGCGGGAGGGGGAGAGACCCAGTACTTC. It translates to CASSLGLAGGGETQYF. The rearrangement joins TRBV7-2 to TRBJ2-5; 14 nucleotides match TRBD2. CDR3 length: 16 amino acids. Germline V gene sequence: CDR1 SGHTA, CDR2 FQGNSA. V was pared by 1 base and J by 4 bases, with 2 bases of the junction left unmatched.

This sequence joins TRBV5-1 and TRBJ1-1, with 7 nucleotides matching TRBD1. This CDR3 has 16 residues. Per the germline V gene, CDR1 is SGHRS and CDR2 is YFSETQ. The ends lost 3 bases at V and 0 bases at J; junction bases unmatched: 8. The CDR3 reads CASSSVRQGLNTEAFF. CDR3 coding DNA: TGCGCCAGCAGCTCAGTCAGACAGGGCCTGAACACTGAAGCTTTCTTT.

CDR3 amino acids: CASSEPDYGYTF. CDR3 in DNA: TGTGCCAGCAGTGAACCTGACTATGGCTACACCTTC. V and J are TRBV2 and TRBJ1-2; no reliable D call. Germline V lookup: CDR1 SNHLY, CDR2 FYNNEI. The V gene lost 2 bases and the J gene lost 3 bases, with 4 bases spanning the gap. The CDR3 spans 12 residues.

The sample holds a few counts of this clonotype. The chain recombines TRBV28 with TRBJ1-2; D is unresolved. Germline V CDR1 and CDR2: MDHEN, SYDVKM. This CDR3 is built from 18 residues. Trimming took off 4 bases at V and 0 bases at J, with 21 bases between the two ends. CDR3 bases: TGTGCCAGCAGTTCTCCACCCCCAGCAATGTTAGCTAACTATGGCTACACCTTC. The encoded protein is CASSSPPPAMLANYGYTF.

The genes are TRBV20-1 and TRBJ2-7; no clear D gene. CDR1 and CDR2 (germline): DFQATT, SNEGSKA (reference sequence). V was clipped by 5 bases and J by 3 bases, with 8 bases between them. The CDR3 runs 11 residues. CDR3 DNA sequence: TGCAGTGCTGATCTAAACTACGAGCAGTACTTC. Encoded protein: CSADLNYEQYF.

This sequence joins TRBV7-2 and TRBJ1-2; 8 bases fit TRBD1. V gave up 0 bases and J gave up 3 bases; unmatched junction bases: 6. The CDR3 covers 16 residues. From germline, CDR1 is SGHTA and CDR2 FQGNSA. CDR3 residues: CASSLAGQGRDYGYTF. The CDR3 DNA sequence: TGTGCCAGCAGCTTAGCCGGACAGGGTCGAGACTATGGCTACACCTTC.

V is TRBV6-6 and J is TRBJ2-1, with D possibly matching TRBD1 (6 bases). Matching the DNA end better, TRBJ2-7 makes the J call doubtful. The length of the CDR3 is 14 residues. The germline V gene encodes CDR1 MNHNY and CDR2 SVGAGI (reference sequence). The CDR3 DNA follows: TGTGCCAGCAGTTGGGATCAGGGGTACAATGAGCAGTACTTC. Encoded protein: CASSWDQGYNEQYF.

This clonotype was detected only a few times. V usage is TRBV15 and J usage is TRBJ2-3; the match to TRBD2 covers 9 bases. Per the germline V gene, CDR1 is LNHNV and CDR2 is YYDKDF (reference sequence). This CDR3 spans 15 amino acids. Unmatched junction bases numbered 8, after V lost 4 bases and J lost 6 bases. The CDR3 is CATSKLAGVVDTQYF. The CDR3 DNA follows: TGTGCCACCAGCAAATTAGCGGGGGTTGTGGATACGCAGTATTTT.

This clonotype was counted a few times. The gene calls are TRBV29-1 and TRBJ2-5, with 7 bases that match TRBD1. The CDR3 sequence is 16 residues long. Per germline, CDR1 SQVTM and CDR2 ANQGSEA. The J segment lost 2 bases and the V segment lost 5 bases, leaving 14 bases of the junction unmatched. In DNA, the CDR3 is TGCAGCGTTAAGGGGGCAGGCAGCATAATGCAAGAGACCCAGTACTTC. Translated: CSVKGAGSIMQETQYF. The entire variable domain, with the rest obtained from reference TRBV29-1 and TRBJ2-5, is as follows: SAVISQKPSRDICQRGTSLTIQCQVDSQVTMMFWYRQQPGQSLTLIATANQGSEATYESGFVIDKFPISRPNLTFSTLTVSNMSPEDSSIYLCSVKGAGSIMQETQYFGPGTRLLVL.

This clonotype showed up just a few times. This chain links TRBV11-2 with TRBJ2-3, with D unresolved. Germline V gene data show CDR1 as SGHAT and CDR2 as FQNNGV. The germline V and J ends were trimmed by 1 base and 1 base, with 9 bases remaining between them. The CDR3 has 15 amino acids. The CDR3 DNA follows: TGTGCCAGCAGCTTAGTTGGGTTTGGCACAGATACGCAGTATTTT. Protein product: CASSLVGFGTDTQYF.

This clonotype appeared many times. The chain carries TRBV20-1 and TRBJ2-3, with 8 bases that match TRBD2. Germline CDR1 reads DFQATT; CDR2 reads SNEGSKA (reference sequence). The CDR3 totals 15 residues. Trimming at V came to 5 bases and at J to 1 base, leaving 8 bases not matched to a gene. The CDR3 here is CSARGGARGTDTQYF. DNA for the CDR3: TGCAGTGCTCGGGGGGGGGCCCGTGGCACAGATACGCAGTATTTT.

The chain has TRBV15 and TRBJ2-7; D uncertain. The J call may be in error: the DNA end matches TRBJ2-5 better. Germline V gives CDR1 LNHNV, CDR2 YYDKDF (reference sequence). This CDR3 has 12 amino acids. This CDR3 reads CATNTPGETQYF. The CDR3 region has the DNA TGTGCCACCAACACCCCCGGGGAGACCCAGTACTTC.

CDR3 residues: CATSDPLAGSSDTQYF. The CDR3 DNA is TGTGCCACCAGTGATCCACTAGCGGGGTCGTCAGATACGCAGTATTTT. The chain employs TRBV24-1 and TRBJ2-3; 10 bases are shared with TRBD2. Germline values: CDR1 KGHDR, CDR2 SFDVKD. Trimming at V came to 3 bases and at J to 4 bases, leaving 6 bases not matched to a gene. This CDR3 region has 16 residues.

This rearrangement joins TRBV5-5 to TRBJ2-7; D is unclear. This CDR3 is 14 amino acids long. V gave up 4 bases and J gave up 0 bases, with 11 bases separating them. Germline V gene sequence: CDR1 SGHKS, CDR2 YYEKEE (reference sequence). The CDR3 region is CASSARISSYEQYF. DNA for the CDR3: TGTGCCAGCAGCGCGAGGATAAGCTCCTACGAGCAGTACTTC.

This chain joins TRBV15 and TRBJ1-6, with D maybe TRBD1 (6 bases). Germline V gene data show CDR1 as LNHNV and CDR2 as YYDKDF (reference sequence). V lost 3 bases and J 9 bases, leaving 18 bases between the germline ends. This CDR3 contains 16 residues. As DNA, the CDR3 is TGTGCCACCAGCAGCGGGGGGGCCCTCCGAGGTTCACCCCTCCACTTT. This codes for CATSSGGALRGSPLHF.

The chain combines TRBV14 with TRBJ1-2, with D unresolved. V was cut by 3 bases and J by 4 bases, with 9 bases left in between. CDR3 length: 13 residues. CDR1 and CDR2 (germline): SGHDN, FVKESK. CDR3 in amino acids: CASSQGNSYGYTF. The CDR3, as DNA: TGTGCCAGCAGCCAGGGGAATAGCTATGGCTACACCTTC.

This sequence joins TRBV20-1 and TRBJ2-1, with a tentative D call TRBD1 (6 bases). Trimming removed 6 bases from V and 2 bases from J, with 14 bases in between. Germline CDR1 DFQATT, CDR2 SNEGSKA (reference sequence). The CDR3 is 14 amino acids. The CDR3, as DNA: TGCAGTGCGGTTCACAGGGCCGCCTACAATGAGCAGTTCTTC. Protein sequence: CSAVHRAAYNEQFF.